Listed here are 17 T cell receptor beta chains from one sample, sequenced in a study of CD8 T cells in Susac syndrome. Random hexamers were used to reverse transcribe 0.5 to 1 ug of RNA. MiXCR, run by TCRdb on the immunoSEQ multiplex PCR reads, gives a single entry per CDR3 protein. Found here are some 99,000 distinct CDR3 sequences, around 94% of them singletons; the top ten hold roughly 0.31%. What was sequenced was CD4+ T cells from PBMCs. Every receptor here comes from a human donor with Susac syndrome.

The rearrangement joins TRBV12-3 or TRBV12-4 to TRBJ2-3; a possible D gene is TRBD2 (5 bases). Trimming took off 6 bases at V and 2 bases at J, with 12 bases between the two ends. This CDR3 has 14 amino acids. The CDR3 nucleotides are TGTGCCAGCAGATCCCTAGCCAACACAGATACGCAGTATTTT. Residues: CASRSLANTDTQYF.

The gene calls are TRBV11-3 and TRBJ2-7; 9 nucleotides match TRBD1. The germline gives CDR1 SGHNT, CDR2 YENEEA. This CDR3 spans 17 amino acids. The ends lost 4 bases at V and 1 base at J; junction bases unmatched: 11. The CDR3 region is CASSSGTGPGGSYEQYF. Written as DNA, the CDR3 is TGTGCCAGCAGCTCCGGGACAGGGCCTGGGGGATCCTACGAGCAGTACTTC.

This clonotype was seen only once. The rearrangement uses TRBV23-1 and TRBJ2-7; perhaps TRBD1 as D (6 bases). TRBV23-1 is an ORF, with its function uncertain. The CDR3 loop spans 14 amino acids. Trimming pared 9 bases from V and 7 bases from J, leaving 22 bases between. The CDR3 DNA follows: TGCGCCAGATCCTCGGACAGAATCTCTACGGAGCAGTACTTC. Translating gives CARSSDRISTEQYF.

The chain combines TRBV7-6 with TRBJ1-2, with a possible D match to TRBD1 (6 bases). The length of the CDR3 is 15 residues. Germline assignment: CDR1 SGHVS and CDR2 FNYEAQ. Trimming pared 1 base from V and 4 bases from J, leaving 13 bases between. The CDR3 sequence: CASSLDSGQSYGYTF. The CDR3 nucleotides are TGTGCCAGCAGCTTAGATAGTGGACAGAGCTATGGCTACACCTTC.

This rearrangement joins TRBV2 to TRBJ1-6; TRBD1 matches at 8 bases. This CDR3 is built from 14 residues. Germline values: CDR1 SNHLY, CDR2 FYNNEI. V gave up 4 bases and J gave up 7 bases; unmatched junction bases: 3. The CDR3 nucleotides read TGTGCCAGCAGTGTAACAGGGGGAAATTCACCCCTCCACTTT. It translates to CASSVTGGNSPLHF.

The V and J genes are TRBV28 and TRBJ2-7, with 8 positions matching TRBD2. Germline values: CDR1 MDHEN, CDR2 SYDVKM. This CDR3 spans 14 amino acids. The ends lost 1 base at V and 9 bases at J; junction bases unmatched: 8. CDR3: CASSLSSGGLRQYF. CDR3 DNA sequence: TGTGCCAGCAGTTTATCCAGCGGGGGCCTCCGGCAGTACTTC.

V usage is TRBV10-3 and J usage is TRBJ2-7; 12 bases align to TRBD1. The trim removed 8 bases at V and 6 bases at J, leaving 8 bases unmatched. CDR3 size: 14 residues. The V gene's germline CDR1 is ENHRY and CDR2 SYGVKD. The CDR3 protein is CAIGSGQGAFEQYF. CDR3 coding DNA: TGTGCCATCGGCTCGGGACAGGGGGCCTTCGAGCAGTACTTC.

V gene TRBV23-1 combines with J gene TRBJ2-4, with D uncertain. TRBV23-1 is filed as an ORF, its function uncertain. With 7 bases removed from V and 0 bases from J, the gap between germline ends came to 10 bases. The CDR3 runs 14 residues. The CDR3 sequence is CASTNWTAKNIQYF. The CDR3 coding sequence is TGCGCCAGCACGAATTGGACAGCCAAAAACATTCAGTACTTC.

This clonotype was observed a single time. The chain joins TRBV12-3 or TRBV12-4 to TRBJ2-1; maybe TRBD2 (5 bases). The CDR3 contains 15 residues. The V end lost 6 bases, the J end lost 0 bases, and 12 bases lay between the germline ends. The CDR3 sequence is CASRRTDNSYNEQFF. The CDR3, as DNA: TGTGCCAGCAGACGGACTGATAACTCCTACAATGAGCAGTTCTTC.

The chain combines TRBV2 with TRBJ2-7; D tentatively fits TRBD1 or TRBD2 (5 bases each). This CDR3 has 15 residues. V lost 3 bases and J 7 bases, leaving 19 bases between the germline ends. Looked up from germline, CDR1 is SNHLY and CDR2 is FYNNEI. The CDR3 DNA sequence: TGTGCCAGCAGTGAGTCAGCTGGGGGAGTTGAGGAGCAGTACTTC. Protein: CASSESAGGVEEQYF.

CDR3 DNA sequence: TGCAGTGCTGAAGCTAGCGGGGGCCGGCATGATACGCAGTATTTT. Encoded protein: CSAEASGGRHDTQYF. The J gene is TRBJ2-3, the V gene TRBV20-1; 10 nucleotides align to TRBD2. The CDR3 has 15 residues. V dropped 5 bases and J dropped 6; count of bases not matched to a gene: 11. Germline CDR1 is DFQATT and CDR2 is SNEGSKA (reference sequence).

This clonotype was seen a single time. The chain couples TRBV6-5 to TRBJ2-2; no firm D call. Trimming stripped 7 bases from V and 3 bases from J, with 15 bases between. The CDR3 covers 15 residues. CDR1 is MNHEY and CDR2 is SVGAGI in the germline V gene. CDR3 DNA sequence: TGTGCCAGCAAAGATTCTGCGTACGACACCGGGGAGCTGTTTTTT. Translated: CASKDSAYDTGELFF.

The rearrangement joins TRBV2 to TRBJ2-5, with 10 nucleotides matching TRBD1. CDR1 is SNHLY and CDR2 is FYNNEI in the germline V gene. The CDR3 loop spans 15 amino acids. J gave up 4 bases and V 8 bases, and 10 bases lay outside the gene matches. DNA for the CDR3: TGTGCCAGCCCGAAAGACAGGGGGCGTCGAGAGACCCAGTACTTC. Its protein product is CASPKDRGRRETQYF.

This clonotype was found a few times. V and J are TRBV20-1 and TRBJ2-3; perhaps TRBD1 as D (6 bases). The germline CDR1 and CDR2 sequences are DFQATT and SNEGSKA (reference sequence). This CDR3 spans 12 amino acids. V gave up 3 bases and J gave up 5 bases, with 9 bases separating them. This chain's CDR3 is CSARGAGDTQYF. CDR3 nucleotide sequence: TGCAGTGCTAGGGGGGCTGGAGATACGCAGTATTTT.

The chain joins TRBV20-1 to TRBJ2-3; D is unclear. The CDR3 runs to 14 residues. The germline gives CDR1 DFQATT, CDR2 SNEGSKA (reference sequence). Deletions cut 3 bases from V and 2 bases from J, with 12 bases between. The CDR3 reads CSARASTNTDTQYF. The CDR3 region has the DNA TGCAGTGCTAGGGCGTCAACCAACACAGATACGCAGTATTTT.

Here the CDR3 reads CASSEERGAWNEQFF. The CDR3 bases are TGTGCCAGCAGTGAAGAGCGGGGTGCCTGGAATGAGCAGTTCTTC. V is TRBV2 and J is TRBJ2-1; 7 bases fit TRBD2. Germline loops: CDR1 SNHLY, CDR2 FYNNEI. V shed 1 base, J shed 7 bases, and the junction held 7 bases outside the gene matches. The CDR3 is made up of 15 amino acids.

This chain connects TRBV15 to TRBJ2-7; D may be TRBD2 (6 bases). V was shortened by 0 bases and J by 4 bases, with 13 bases between the two germline ends. The V gene's germline CDR1 is LNHNV and CDR2 YYDKDF (reference sequence). The CDR3 length is 15 residues. CDR3 protein: CATSRDSSGTYEQYF. CDR3 in DNA: TGTGCCACCAGCAGAGATTCCTCGGGGACTTACGAGCAGTACTTC.